This TCR beta chain was observed in a study of OX40 agonist ivuxolimab in advanced cancers. Overall study context: From roughly 20 to 85 years was the age range, with a mean of approximately 58 years, and around 83% were male.

Data came from immunoSEQ multiplex PCR; TCRdb stores just in-frame clones and leaves some out. The sample includes approximately 12,000 clones, under 90% of them seen just once. CDR1 and CDR2 from the germline V gene are SGHTS and YDEGEE. The length of the CDR3 is 10 residues. V lost 5 bases to trimming and J lost 8 bases, with 5 bases between them. The input for sequencing was CD4+ or CD8+ T cells sorted from blood, taken in a trial of the OX40 agonist ivuxolimab. The gene calls are TRBV5-8 and TRBJ2-1; D call uncertain. This TCR was sampled from an adult with an advanced solid tumor such as melanoma, head and neck, liver or kidney cancer. The chain's CDR3 is CASSGHEQFF. In nucleotides, the CDR3 is TGTGCCAGCAGTGGCCATGAGCAGTTCTTC.